These 11 T cell receptor beta chains came from one sample sequenced in a study of human T cells and chemical hapten exposure. TCRdb reprocessed the RACE reads with MiXCR, giving one entry per CDR3 protein. The sample comprises approximately 370,000 distinct CDR3 sequences, approximately 5.8% of which are singletons, and about 7.7% rests with the top ten. Time point meaning: pre-sensitization, week 0. Sample treatment: therapeutic diphenylcyclopropenone sensitization with weekly scalp DPC. The sample consisted of whole blood, taken in connection with sensitization to the hapten diphenylcyclopropenone (DPC). These receptors all stem from a woman aged 18-30 years with alopecia areata. Some clones in this sample may be carry-over from other donors' samples.

This clonotype was found many times. This sequence joins TRBV18 and TRBJ2-1, with unresolved D. The CDR3 runs to 16 residues. In germline, CDR1 is KGHSH, CDR2 LQKENI. The ends were cut back, 1 base at V and 7 bases at J, with 17 bases in the middle. The CDR3 coding sequence is TGTGCCAGCTCACCACTAGGCCGTAGCCTTGAAAATGAGCAGTTCTTC. Residues: CASSPLGRSLENEQFF.

This clonotype came up many times. This sequence joins TRBV20-1 and TRBJ2-4; 8 bases agree with TRBD1. Trimming cost V 1 base and J 0 bases; bases outside gene matches: 8. Germline-derived CDR1 and CDR2 are DFQATT and SNEGSKA (reference sequence). This CDR3 is 17 amino acids long. DNA of the CDR3: TGCAGTGCTAGAGGGACAGGGTCAGTCGCAGCCAAAAACATTCAGTACTTC. Protein: CSARGTGSVAAKNIQYF.

This clonotype was recorded many times. This chain links TRBV12-3 or TRBV12-4 with TRBJ1-2; 10 nucleotides align to TRBD1. The V gene end was trimmed by 0 bases and the J gene end by 3 bases; junction bases not matched to a gene: 4. The CDR3 covers 16 residues. The CDR3 is CASSLAGTGVHYGYTF. The CDR3 DNA sequence: TGTGCCAGCAGTTTAGCAGGGACAGGGGTCCACTATGGCTACACCTTC.

This clonotype was recorded a few times. The chain couples TRBV12-3 or TRBV12-4 to TRBJ1-1; D gene unclear. The CDR3 covers 14 residues. With 1 base removed from V and 1 base from J, the gap between germline ends came to 7 bases. The CDR3 spells CASSLVSPNTEAFF. Written as DNA, the CDR3 is TGTGCCAGCAGTTTAGTCTCACCGAACACTGAAGCTTTCTTT.

This clonotype has only a few counts. The chain recombines TRBV7-2 with TRBJ1-5; tentative D call: TRBD1 (6 bases). CDR1 SGHTA and CDR2 FQGNSA come from the germline V gene. Trimming left V 5 bases short and J 0 bases short, with 14 bases between. This CDR3 region has 16 residues. CDR3 in DNA: TGTGCCAGCAGCCCCCACCAGGGGTATAGCAATCAGCCCCAGCATTTT. Translated, it gives CASSPHQGYSNQPQHF. The variable domain in full, with the rest retrieved from reference TRBV7-2 and TRBJ1-5, is GAGVSQSPSNKVTEKGKDVELRCDPISGHTALYWYRQSLGQGLEFLIYFQGNSAPDKSGLPSDRFSAERTGGSVSTLTIQRTQQEDSAVYLCASSPHQGYSNQPQHFGDGTRLSIL.

There are a few counts of this clonotype. The CDR3 spells CASSYFGGQAQKREFYEQYF. The CDR3 region has the DNA TGTGCCAGCAGTTACTTCGGGGGACAGGCGCAAAAAAGGGAGTTCTACGAGCAGTACTTC. The chain uses TRBV6-5 and TRBJ2-7, with 8 bases fitting TRBD1. The length of the CDR3 is 20 residues. CDR1 and CDR2 from the germline V gene are MNHEY and SVGAGI. Trimming removed 1 base from V and 3 bases from J; junction bases left unmatched: 20.

The CDR3 here is CASSPDRIGSGTDTQYF. CDR3 nucleotides: TGCGCCAGCAGCCCTGATAGGATTGGTTCCGGGACAGATACGCAGTATTTT. The genes are TRBV4-3 and TRBJ2-3; D unresolved. V lost 4 bases, J lost 3 bases, and 20 bases lay in between. Germline V lookup: CDR1 LGHNA, CDR2 YSLEER. The CDR3 covers 17 residues.

In regard to this clonotype: A much larger clone is a single base away; this may be a read error. The genes are TRBV5-1 and TRBJ2-7; 7 positions match TRBD1. Germline CDR1 and CDR2: SGHRS and YFSETQ. The CDR3 has 14 amino acids. J lost 6 bases, V lost 3 bases, and 9 bases had no gene match. The CDR3 DNA is TGCGCCAGCAGCTCACCGGGACAGCCCTGCGAGCAGTACTTC. This translates into CASSSPGQPCEQYF.

The chain carries TRBV28 and TRBJ1-4, with D unclear. This CDR3 is 15 amino acids long. Germline V gene data show CDR1 as MDHEN and CDR2 as SYDVKM. Between the trimmed V and J ends, which lost 3 bases and 3 bases, there was a span of 11 bases. CDR3 DNA sequence: TGTGCCAGCAGTTTTGAGGTTCCGCCTAATGAAAAACTGTTTTTT. It yields the protein CASSFEVPPNEKLFF. The full variable domain, with the rest looked up from reference TRBV28 and TRBJ1-4, is DVKVTQSSRYLVKRTGEKVFLECVQDMDHENMFWYRQDPGLGLRLIYFSYDVKMKEKGDIPEGYSVSREKKERFSLILESASTNQTSMYLCASSFEVPPNEKLFFGSGTQLSVL.

This clonotype has ten or more counts. The chain employs TRBV27 and TRBJ2-7; D might be TRBD2 (6 bases). This CDR3 has 16 amino acids. Germline V lookup: CDR1 MNHEY, CDR2 SMNVEV (reference sequence). Trimming took 4 bases from V and 0 from J, leaving 16 bases between them. For the CDR3, the DNA is TGTGCCAGCAGTTCCTCCGGGACTTACGCCTCCTACGAGCAGTACTTC. Translated: CASSSSGTYASYEQYF.

The sample holds a few counts of this clonotype. The rearrangement uses TRBV6-5 and TRBJ1-1; D might be TRBD1 (5 bases). This CDR3 spans 14 amino acids. CDR1 and CDR2 (germline): MNHEY, SVGAGI. Trimming removed 2 bases from V and 4 bases from J, with 11 bases in between. CDR3 amino acids: CASSYQPRGTEAFF. In nucleotides, the CDR3 is TGTGCCAGCAGTTACCAGCCGAGGGGCACTGAAGCTTTCTTT.